The rows below give T cell receptor beta chains drawn from one sample of a study of blood T cell repertoires in COVID-19. Assay used: immunoSEQ multiplex PCR; TCRdb lists only in-frame clones, some missing. The sample holds hundreds of thousands of clones, about 90% seen once. Specimen: peripheral blood. Receptor source: a man aged 55 to 70 with COVID-19, enrolled during active disease. Each CDR3 is given with its conserved first and last residue. The D gene is left open where the match is weak. Clone size is stated in some rows and not others, as once, few, many or a class when expanded.

v_call	clone_size	j_call	cdr3_length	d_call	cdr3_aa	cdr3_nt
TRBV18	NA	TRBJ2-7	14	NA	CASSPQGKGYEQYF	TGTGCCAGCTCACCACAGGGGAAGGGGTACGAGCAGTACTTC
TRBV5-1	NA	TRBJ2-1	16	TRBD1	CAQHPPGAGGKYEQFF	TGCGCCCAGCACCCCCCCGGTGCAGGGGGCAAGTATGAGCAGTTCTTC
TRBV3-1/TRBV3-2	NA	TRBJ2-7	15	TRBD2	CASSGGLAGVGEQYF	TGTGCCAGCAGCGGCGGGTTAGCGGGAGTTGGCGAGCAGTACTTC
TRBV5-4	NA	TRBJ2-3	15	TRBD2	CASSRTSGITDTQYF	TGTGCCAGCTCCCGGACTAGCGGGATTACAGATACGCAGTATTTT
TRBV3-1/TRBV3-2	NA	TRBJ1-2	14	NA	CASSQAQANYGYTF	TGTGCCAGCAGCCAAGCCCAGGCTAACTATGGCTACACCTTC
TRBV6-4	NA	TRBJ2-1	15	TRBD2	CASNLTSGPYNEQFF	TGTGCCAGCAACTTGACTAGCGGGCCCTACAATGAGCAGTTCTTC
TRBV11-2	NA	TRBJ1-1	16	TRBD1	CASSIRWTGLNTEAFF	TGTGCCAGCAGCATCCGCTGGACAGGGTTGAACACTGAAGCTTTCTTT
TRBV7-9	NA	TRBJ2-2	14	TRBD1	CASSLQGAIGELFF	TGTGCCAGCAGTTTACAGGGGGCGATCGGGGAGCTGTTTTTT
TRBV18	NA	TRBJ2-7	14	NA	CASSPGLFTYEQYF	TGTGCCAGCTCTCCGGGACTTTTCACCTACGAGCAGTACTTC
TRBV3-1/TRBV3-2	NA	TRBJ1-2	13	NA	CASSQRENYGYTF	TGTGCCAGCAGCCAACGGGAGAACTATGGCTACACCTTC
TRBV5-4	NA	TRBJ1-1	16	NA	CASSLTGGAWDTEAFF	TGTGCCAGCAGCTTGACGGGGGGCGCTTGGGACACTGAAGCTTTCTTT
TRBV10-2	NA	TRBJ1-1	16	NA	CASRLEMGSTNTEAFF	TGCGCCAGCAGACTAGAAATGGGCAGTACGAACACTGAAGCTTTCTTT
TRBV19	NA	TRBJ1-5	15	NA	CASSDQGFSNQPQHF	TGTGCCAGTAGTGACCAGGGTTTTAGCAATCAGCCCCAGCATTTT
TRBV7-9	NA	TRBJ1-5	15	TRBD1	CASSLDRGRHQPQHF	TGTGCCAGCAGCCTCGACAGGGGGAGGCATCAGCCCCAGCATTTT
TRBV29-1	NA	TRBJ2-5	15	NA	CSVDYRKEAGETQYF	TGCAGCGTTGATTATAGGAAGGAGGCAGGAGAGACCCAGTACTTC
TRBV15	few	TRBJ1-2	15	NA	CATSRDGGSSYGYTF	TGTGCCACCAGCAGAGACGGGGGATCTAGCTATGGCTACACCTTC
TRBV21-1	NA	TRBJ2-2	17	NA	CASSKSPSGKYTGELFF	TGTGCCAGCAGCAAATCCCCTAGCGGGAAATACACCGGGGAGCTGTTTTTT
TRBV27	NA	TRBJ2-1	12	TRBD1	CASGQGAREQFF	TGTGCCAGCGGACAGGGGGCACGAGAGCAGTTCTTC
TRBV6-5	NA	TRBJ1-4	15	NA	CASRFHPGGSEKLFF	TGTGCCAGCAGATTCCATCCGGGGGGTTCGGAAAAACTGTTTTTT